This TCR beta chain derives from a study of identical twins. TCRdb fed the 5' RACE reads into MiXCR, producing one record per CDR3 protein. In the table there are about 900,000 distinct CDR3 sequences, approximately 13% of which are singletons. The study's findings and limits: Insertions ran lower in abundant cord blood beta clonotypes, though not in memory repertoires.

This clonotype was seen repeatedly, ten times or more. Its antigen is as yet unknown. These data also formed part of another study, on yellow fever vaccine responses in identical twins.

Sequencing used PBMCs. This sequence was found in a woman in her late teens or twenties in good health.

The chain's CDR3 is CASSPRTSGRVDTQYF. CDR3 bases: TGCGCCAGCAGCCCCCGGACTAGCGGGAGAGTAGATACGCAGTATTTT. The chain joins TRBV4-1 to TRBJ2-3; 13 bases are shared with TRBD2. This CDR3 region has 16 residues. From germline, CDR1 is MGHRA and CDR2 YSYEKL. The junction had 6 bases not matched to a gene; V was cut back by 4 bases and J by 5 bases.